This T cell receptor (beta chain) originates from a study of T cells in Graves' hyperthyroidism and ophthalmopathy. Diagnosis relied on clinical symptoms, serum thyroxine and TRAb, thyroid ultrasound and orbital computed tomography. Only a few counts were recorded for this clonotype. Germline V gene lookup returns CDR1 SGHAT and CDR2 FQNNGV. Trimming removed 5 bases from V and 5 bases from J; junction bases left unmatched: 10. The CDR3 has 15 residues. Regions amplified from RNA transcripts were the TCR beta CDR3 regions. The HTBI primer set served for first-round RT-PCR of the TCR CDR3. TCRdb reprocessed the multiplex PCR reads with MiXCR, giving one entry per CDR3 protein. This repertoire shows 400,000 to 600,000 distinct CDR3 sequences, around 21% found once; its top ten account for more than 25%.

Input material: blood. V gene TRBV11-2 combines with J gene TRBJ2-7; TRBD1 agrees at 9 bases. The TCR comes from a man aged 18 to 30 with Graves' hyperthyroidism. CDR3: CASSARDREVNEQYF. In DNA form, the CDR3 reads TGTGCCAGCAGCGCCCGGGACAGGGAGGTTAACGAGCAGTACTTC.